Listed below are T cell receptor beta chains from one sample, sequenced in a study of T cells after yellow fever vaccination. TCRdb passed the 5' RACE reads through MiXCR, listing each CDR3 protein once. Of 500,000 to 650,000 distinct CDR3 sequences in the sample, roughly 14% were seen once. Sequenced here: PBMCs, sampled on the day of the yellow fever booster vaccination. The source of these receptors is a man aged 25 to 40 who received the YFV17D yellow fever vaccine. CDR3s leave out the opening cysteine and the closing phenylalanine or tryptophan. Fields, in order: D gene, J gene, V gene, CDR3 protein. D genes are given only for firm matches.

d_call: TRBD2; j_call: TRBJ2-7; v_call: TRBV29-1; cdr3_aa: SVWEGRDASYEQY
d_call: TRBD1; j_call: TRBJ2-7; v_call: TRBV5-1; cdr3_aa: ASSFYDRVGSYEQY
d_call: .; j_call: TRBJ2-7; v_call: TRBV7-2; cdr3_aa: ASTLRWGASYEQY
d_call: TRBD2; j_call: TRBJ2-7; v_call: TRBV23-1; cdr3_aa: ARRMSPPGLAYSYEQY
d_call: .; j_call: TRBJ2-5; v_call: TRBV29-1; cdr3_aa: SVAILVQETQY
d_call: .; j_call: TRBJ1-2; v_call: TRBV12-3/TRBV12-4; cdr3_aa: AIYDPSRNYGYT
d_call: .; j_call: TRBJ2-7; v_call: TRBV7-8; cdr3_aa: ASSSNPTSGGDSTGQY
d_call: .; j_call: TRBJ2-5; v_call: TRBV5-4; cdr3_aa: ASSLTNRAPQETQY
d_call: TRBD1; j_call: TRBJ2-2; v_call: TRBV18; cdr3_aa: ASSPGDRNTGELF
d_call: .; j_call: TRBJ1-1; v_call: TRBV6-5; cdr3_aa: ASSYGGASFAEAF
d_call: .; j_call: TRBJ2-5; v_call: TRBV7-8; cdr3_aa: ASSLERVGETQY
d_call: .; j_call: TRBJ2-3; v_call: TRBV5-5; cdr3_aa: ASSLWSSTDTQY
d_call: .; j_call: TRBJ1-2; v_call: TRBV7-2; cdr3_aa: ASSFGGGPYGYT
d_call: .; j_call: TRBJ1-2; v_call: TRBV7-9; cdr3_aa: AYSWGSGLGYT
d_call: TRBD1; j_call: TRBJ1-2; v_call: TRBV6-1; cdr3_aa: ASIETGSYYGYT
d_call: .; j_call: TRBJ2-7; v_call: TRBV5-6; cdr3_aa: ASSLEGVRPYEQY
d_call: .; j_call: TRBJ2-5; v_call: TRBV29-1; cdr3_aa: SVAEETQY
d_call: TRBD2; j_call: TRBJ2-1; v_call: TRBV6-1; cdr3_aa: ASSQPLTSGRVGEQF
d_call: TRBD2; j_call: TRBJ2-7; v_call: TRBV6-2/TRBV6-3; cdr3_aa: ASRNSRTSGSSYEQY
d_call: .; j_call: TRBJ2-1; v_call: TRBV29-1; cdr3_aa: SVVFLARNYNEQF
d_call: .; j_call: TRBJ2-7; v_call: TRBV20-1; cdr3_aa: SAGGWDRDYEQY
d_call: .; j_call: TRBJ1-2; v_call: TRBV10-3; cdr3_aa: AISEKGGYGYT
d_call: .; j_call: TRBJ2-1; v_call: TRBV6-5; cdr3_aa: ASSYGASSYNEQF
d_call: TRBD2; j_call: TRBJ2-1; v_call: TRBV12-3/TRBV12-4; cdr3_aa: ASSFRTSGRAPNEQF
d_call: .; j_call: TRBJ2-6; v_call: TRBV28; cdr3_aa: ASSGIYSGANVLT
d_call: .; j_call: TRBJ2-7; v_call: TRBV12-3/TRBV12-4; cdr3_aa: ASSREGVGEQY
d_call: TRBD1; j_call: TRBJ1-2; v_call: TRBV28; cdr3_aa: ASGQLHIQGTGLSNYGYT
d_call: .; j_call: TRBJ1-5; v_call: TRBV7-2; cdr3_aa: ASSLLGGDQPQH